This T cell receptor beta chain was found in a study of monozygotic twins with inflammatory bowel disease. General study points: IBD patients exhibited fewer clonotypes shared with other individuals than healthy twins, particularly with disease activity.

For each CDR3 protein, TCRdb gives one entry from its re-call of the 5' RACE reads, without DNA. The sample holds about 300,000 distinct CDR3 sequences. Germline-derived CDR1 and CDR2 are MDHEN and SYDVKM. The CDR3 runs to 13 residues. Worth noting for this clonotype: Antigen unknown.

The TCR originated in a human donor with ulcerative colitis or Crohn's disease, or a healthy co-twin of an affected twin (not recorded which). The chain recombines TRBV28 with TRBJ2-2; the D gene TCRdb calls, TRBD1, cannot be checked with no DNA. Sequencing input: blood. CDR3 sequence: CASLFPDGGELFF.